The clone carrying this T cell receptor (beta chain) was observed a few times. This entry belongs to a study of blood T cell repertoires in COVID-19. About the research overall: Researchers got acute and convalescent COVID-19 samples from the United States, Italy and Spain. Sample material is recorded as cDNA or gDNA derived from T cells, B-cell-depleted T cells, or PBMCs.

Libraries were prepared by immunoSEQ multiplex PCR; TCRdb keeps only in-frame clonotypes and omits some of them. Here the sample spans tens of thousands of clones, about 90% being singletons. Germline CDR1 is MNHEY and CDR2 is SVGAGI. The CDR3 spans 15 residues. Trimming left V 6 bases short and J 2 bases short, with 14 bases between. Sequencing was carried out using peripheral blood. The chain links TRBV6-5 to TRBJ1-5; maybe TRBD1 (6 bases). The TCR originated in a man in his sixties with acute or convalescent COVID-19. This chain's CDR3 is CASSPTGFRNQPQHF. The CDR3 bases are TGTGCCAGCAGCCCCACAGGGTTCCGCAATCAGCCCCAGCATTTT.